A selection of T cell receptor beta chains follows, all from one sample in a study of early T cells in non-severe SARS-CoV-2 infection. TCRdb re-derived calls from the 5' RACE reads in MiXCR, one entry per CDR3 protein. The table includes some 29,000 distinct CDR3 sequences, around 5% detected once. Sequencing used whole blood. The receptors derive from an adult who was a healthcare worker with PCR-confirmed SARS-CoV-2 infection or an uninfected control (not recorded which). CDR3s leave out the opening cysteine and the closing phenylalanine or tryptophan. The listing skips clone size in some rows; elsewhere it reads once, few, many or a size class.

V,size,CDR3
TRBV5-6,many,ASSLGQANQPQH
TRBV4-2,few,ASMGSPWTEAF
TRBV29-1,many,SVVANMGEQY
TRBV20-1,NA,TTGVRTDTQY
TRBV20-1,many,SARPGTGRQPQH
TRBV7-9,many,ASSLAVVTSGPEQY
TRBV7-6,many,ASSSQQDNEQF
TRBV11-2,NA,ASSLGLNEKLF
TRBV4-2,many,ASSLLAFTDTQY
TRBV5-4,many,ASSLARYNEQF
TRBV19,many,ASSISAGRGNQPQH